The clone carrying this TCR beta chain was seen only a few times. The CDR3 runs 16 residues. Trimming removed 6 bases from V and 0 bases from J; junction bases left unmatched: 9. In TCRdb, the 5' RACE reads were re-called with MiXCR into one record per CDR3 protein. The data contain some 1,700,000 distinct CDR3 sequences, around 33% of them singletons. The data belong to a study of identical twins. This clonotype was obtained from a newborn girl in good health. The rearrangement links TRBV12-3 or TRBV12-4 to TRBJ1-1; 8 bases are shared with TRBD1. The source material was cord blood. The CDR3 region has the DNA TGTGCCAGCAGATCGACAGGGGCCATCATGAACACTGAAGCTTTCTTT. It codes for CASRSTGAIMNTEAFF.